This T cell receptor beta chain derives from a study of T cells in Graves' hyperthyroidism and ophthalmopathy. On the study more broadly: Before any treatment, at initial diagnosis, peripheral blood was collected.

CDR3 length: 14 residues. Germline CDR1 reads LNHNV; CDR2 reads YYDKDF (reference sequence). V lost 0 bases and J 5 bases, leaving 10 bases between the germline ends. The investigators amplified TCR beta CDR3 regions from RNA transcripts. A first-round RT-PCR of the TCR CDR3 used the HTBI primer set. One entry per CDR3 protein, called by TCRdb with MiXCR from the multiplex PCR reads. The repertoire holds hundreds of thousands of distinct CDR3 sequences, with over 15% as singletons. This receptor was identified in a woman under 30 with Graves' hyperthyroidism. The rearrangement links TRBV15 to TRBJ1-1; D is undetermined. Material: blood. DNA for the CDR3: TGTGCCACCAGCAGAGAGTTAATTGGTACTGAAGCTTTCTTT. Protein product: CATSRELIGTEAFF. Complete variable domain (other parts from reference TRBV15 and TRBJ1-1): DAMVIQNPRYQVTQFGKPVTLSCSQTLNHNVMYWYQQKSSQAPKLLFHYYDKDFNNEADTPDNFQSRRPNTSFCFLDIRSPGLGDTAMYLCATSRELIGTEAFFGQGTRLTVV.